Reported below is one T cell receptor (beta chain). What it binds is unknown. V was shortened by 8 bases and J by 6 bases, with 7 bases between the two germline ends. The CDR3 runs 10 residues. The data are from a study of CD8 T cells in Susac syndrome. RNA totalling 0.5 to 1 ug underwent reverse transcription with random hexamers. Across 54 Vbeta and 13 Jbeta, TCR beta CDR3 was amplified with immunoSEQ multiplex PCR. TCRdb independently ran MiXCR on the immunoSEQ multiplex PCR reads; one entry per CDR3 protein. The profile shows approximately 190,000 distinct CDR3 sequences, roughly 96% of them singletons. Study conclusions and caveats: Acknowledgment was made by the study that its TCR sequencing and HLA analysis involved a relatively small number of individuals.

The multiple sclerosis control cohort comprised treatment-naive individuals presenting with stable or active relapsing-remitting disease. CD8+ and CD4+ T cells were negatively isolated; TEMRA cells were FACS-enriched. Sequences were obtained from CD4+ T cells from PBMCs. V usage is TRBV23-1 and J usage is TRBJ1-2; D is unclear. TRBV23-1 is assigned to the ORF class and has an uncertain function. The receptor comes from a human donor with multiple sclerosis. The CDR3: CASLSDGYTF. The CDR3 DNA is TGCGCCAGCCTTAGTGATGGCTACACCTTC.